The entry below describes one TCR beta chain. Study processing details: Cell counts per sample came from amplifying reference gene primers. Here immunoSEQ multiplex PCR was the method, and the copy in TCRdb shows in-frame clones only, minus some. The V and J calls and clone size were taken over from that table, and D and trimming were inferred from the DNA. The sample includes 350,000 to 450,000 clones, around 83% of them seen just once. This entry comes from a study of blood T cell repertoires in COVID-19. Study-level background: T cells, B-cell-depleted T cells, or PBMCs supplied cDNA or gDNA.

Germline CDR1 is MNHEY and CDR2 is SVGAGI. Trimming took off 2 bases at V and 1 base at J, with 8 bases between the two ends. The CDR3 covers 14 residues. Recovered status in Cohort 3 required two negative PCRs, clearance, or symptom resolution. The chain combines TRBV6-5 with TRBJ1-1; D is ambiguous. This sequence was found in a woman between 50 and 59 years old who had recovered from COVID-19. The sample comprised PBMCs or T cells enriched from blood (not recorded which). For the CDR3, the DNA is TGTGCCAGCAGTTACCCCCCTCCGAACACTGAAGCTTTCTTT. Amino acid sequence: CASSYPPPNTEAFF.